The 10 T cell receptor beta chains listed next were all sequenced from one sample in a study of response to subunit inactivated influenza vaccine. TCRdb fed the RT-PCR reads into MiXCR, producing one record per CDR3 protein. The table has around 170,000 distinct CDR3 sequences, roughly a tenth seen once. Source: CD8+ T cells sorted from PBMCs, taken roughly 24 months after vaccination. The origin of the receptors is a man aged 45-69 years who received an inactivated influenza vaccine.

This clonotype has just a few counts. The chain uses TRBV14 and TRBJ1-1, with D perhaps TRBD1 (5 bases). Germline V lookup: CDR1 SGHDN, CDR2 FVKESK. There are 16 residues in the CDR3. The V end lost 4 bases, the J end lost 0 bases, and 15 bases lay between the germline ends. This CDR3 is CASSLRDGLMNTEAFF. CDR3 DNA sequence: TGTGCCAGCAGCCTCCGGGACGGCCTAATGAACACTGAAGCTTTCTTT.

This clonotype occurred a few times. The gene calls are TRBV3-1 and TRBJ1-5; 9 nucleotides line up with TRBD1. CDR1 is LGHDT and CDR2 is YNNKEL in the germline V gene (reference sequence). Germline trimming cut 0 bases from V and 10 bases from J; bases unmatched to any gene: 7. This CDR3 is 15 amino acids long. The CDR3 protein is CASSQDSGTGNPQHF. In nucleotides, the CDR3 is TGTGCCAGCAGCCAAGATAGCGGGACAGGGAACCCCCAGCATTTT.

This rearrangement joins TRBV9 to TRBJ2-1; 9 bases agree with TRBD1. The CDR3 totals 15 residues. CDR1 is SGDLS, CDR2 YYNGEE, per germline. Trimming removed 2 bases from V and 6 bases from J; junction bases left unmatched: 6. The CDR3, as DNA: TGTGCCAGCAGCGTTGAGGGACAGGGTGGCAATGAGCAGTTCTTC. It yields the protein CASSVEGQGGNEQFF.

This clonotype showed up many times. The chain combines TRBV5-1 with TRBJ2-1; 8 bases map to TRBD1. The CDR3 totals 21 residues. Trimming removed 2 bases from V and 8 bases from J; junction bases left unmatched: 27. Germline-derived CDR1 and CDR2 are SGHRS and YFSETQ. This CDR3 reads CASSFEMTGDLAGEPVDEQFF. The CDR3, as DNA: TGCGCCAGCAGCTTTGAAATGACAGGGGATTTAGCTGGTGAACCGGTCGATGAGCAGTTCTTC.

The genes are TRBV30 and TRBJ2-5, with D tentatively TRBD1 or TRBD2 (5 bases each). V gave up 0 bases and J gave up 4 bases, with 9 bases separating them. Germline CDR1 and CDR2: GTSNPN and SVGIG (reference sequence). The CDR3 consists of 13 residues. CDR3 bases: TGTGCCTGGAGTGTAATGGGGACAGAGACCCAGTACTTC. Its protein is CAWSVMGTETQYF.

This clonotype was counted ten times or more. The CDR3 region has the DNA TGTGCCAGCAGTTACGCCTGGACCCAGTACTTC. This encodes CASSYAWTQYF. The gene calls are TRBV6-5 and TRBJ2-5; D unresolved. V lost 2 bases to trimming and J lost 7 bases, with 5 bases between them. CDR3 length: 11 amino acids. The V gene's germline CDR1 is MNHEY and CDR2 SVGAGI.

This clonotype has at least ten counts. J is TRBJ2-1 and V is TRBV7-9, with 10 positions matching TRBD2. V was pared by 4 bases and J by 2 bases, with 5 bases of the junction left unmatched. CDR3 length: 16 amino acids. The germline V gene encodes CDR1 SEHNR and CDR2 FQNEAQ (reference sequence). Here the CDR3 reads CASSSRTSGPYNEQFF. The CDR3 DNA follows: TGTGCCAGCAGCTCCCGGACTAGCGGACCCTACAATGAGCAGTTCTTC.

This clonotype appeared a few times. Here the CDR3 DNA reads TGTGCCAGCAGTTTGAGGGGCAGGGATGAGCAGTTCTTC. Translation gives CASSLRGRDEQFF. The J gene is TRBJ2-1, the V gene TRBV28; D possibly matches TRBD1 or TRBD2 (5 bases each). The CDR3 loop spans 13 amino acids. Trimming shortened V by 3 bases and J by 8 bases, and 11 bases separated the two germline ends. Germline-derived CDR1 and CDR2 are MDHEN and SYDVKM. Filled out from reference TRBV28 and TRBJ2-1, the complete variable domain reads DVKVTQSSRYLVKRTGEKVFLECVQDMDHENMFWYRQDPGLGLRLIYFSYDVKMKEKGDIPEGYSVSREKKERFSLILESASTNQTSMYLCASSLRGRDEQFFGPGTRLTVL.

This clonotype was seen a handful of times. The V and J genes are TRBV20-1 and TRBJ2-1; 7 bases match TRBD1. This CDR3 has 15 amino acids. Germline CDR1 is DFQATT and CDR2 is SNEGSKA (reference sequence). Trimming removed 1 base from V and 0 bases from J; junction bases left unmatched: 3. CDR3 DNA: TGCAGTGCTAGAGGGACAGGCCACTCCTACAATGAGCAGTTCTTC. It specifies CSARGTGHSYNEQFF.

This chain joins TRBV9 and TRBJ1-3; maybe TRBD1 (5 bases). The V end lost 3 bases, the J end lost 1 base, and 11 bases lay between the germline ends. The CDR3 spans 15 residues. CDR1 is SGDLS, CDR2 YYNGEE, per germline. CDR3 residues: CASSGAGGSGNTIYF. CDR3 DNA sequence: TGTGCCAGCAGCGGAGCGGGGGGGTCTGGAAACACCATATATTTT.